These 11 T cell receptor beta chains originate from one sample sequenced in a study of shared clonotypes between healthy human individuals. TCRdb keeps only in-frame clones here, not all; method: immunoSEQ multiplex PCR. Of about 560,000 clones in the sample, roughly 72% were seen once. Sequencing was carried out using PBMCs. These TCRs come from a woman aged 40 to 49 in good health. Some clones in this sample may be carry-over from other donors' samples.

The chain is built from TRBV9 and TRBJ2-7; D might be TRBD1 or TRBD2, each matching 7 bases. Germline values: CDR1 SGDLS, CDR2 YYNGEE. V was clipped by 3 bases and J by 5 bases, with 18 bases between them. This CDR3 contains 15 residues. CDR3 sequence (DNA): TGTGCCAGCAGCGGTTTGGGAGGGGGCATACACGAGCAGTACTTC. Translation: CASSGLGGGIHEQYF.

The chain recombines TRBV27 with TRBJ2-3, with D maybe TRBD1 (6 bases). CDR3 size: 18 residues. Trimming pared 7 bases from V and 4 bases from J, leaving 27 bases between. The germline V gene encodes CDR1 MNHEY and CDR2 SMNVEV (reference sequence). CDR3 DNA: TGTGCCAGCACGGGGCAGGACAGAATTTCGGGATTGGCAGATACGCAGTATTTT. Residues: CASTGQDRISGLADTQYF.

A few counts support this clone. The chain combines TRBV14 with TRBJ2-7; 9 bases are a match to TRBD2. Germline loops: CDR1 SGHDN, CDR2 FVKESK. The length of the CDR3 is 15 residues. V lost 4 bases and J lost 5; bases outside the gene matches: 9. The chain's CDR3 is CASSRVAGAGHEQYF. The CDR3 nucleotides are TGTGCCAGCAGCCGGGTAGCGGGAGCCGGCCACGAGCAGTACTTC.

In its sample, this clone was seen once. The J gene is TRBJ2-5, the V gene TRBV2; tentatively, D is TRBD1 or TRBD2 (5 bases each). V dropped 5 bases and J dropped 5 bases, with 15 bases sitting between them. The CDR3 has 14 residues. The V gene's germline CDR1 is SNHLY and CDR2 FYNNEI. The CDR3: CASSLGAQGETQYF. CDR3 DNA: TGTGCCAGCAGTCTCGGGGCCCAAGGGGAGACCCAGTACTTC.

Worth noting for this clone: With a far larger clone one base away, a read error is the likely cause. In the same sample, other DNA sequences code for this CDR3. The chain joins TRBV6-1 to TRBJ1-1; tentative D call: TRBD1 (5 bases). Per the germline V gene, CDR1 is MNHNS and CDR2 is SASEGT. The CDR3 has 13 residues. This CDR3 is CASRDTGGTEAFF. For the CDR3, the DNA is TGTGCCAGCAGGGACACGGGAGGCACTGAAGCTTTCTTC.

The V and J genes are TRBV18 and TRBJ2-5; 12 bases match TRBD1. Looked up from germline, CDR1 is KGHSH and CDR2 is LQKENI. The CDR3 runs 15 residues. J gave up 4 bases and V 3 bases, and 3 bases lay outside the gene matches. The chain's CDR3 is CASSPGTGGRETQYF. The CDR3 coding sequence is TGTGCCAGCTCACCCGGGACAGGGGGCCGAGAGACCCAGTACTTC. Filled out from reference TRBV18 and TRBJ2-5, the complete variable domain reads NAGVMQNPRHLVRRRGQEARLRCSPMKGHSHVYWYRQLPEEGLKFMVYLQKENIIDESGMPKERFSAEFPKEGPSILRIQQVVRGDSAAYFCASSPGTGGRETQYFGPGTRLLVL.

This sequence joins TRBV27 and TRBJ2-7; D possibly corresponds to TRBD1 (5 bases). V lost 3 bases and J lost 1, with 10 bases in between. This CDR3 comprises 14 residues. Germline assignment: CDR1 MNHEY and CDR2 SMNVEV (reference sequence). CDR3 loop: CASSFVPGSYEQYF. CDR3 in DNA: TGTGCCAGCAGTTTTGTCCCAGGGTCCTACGAGCAGTACTTC.

The chain is built from TRBV28 and TRBJ2-1; 8 bases map to TRBD1. The CDR3 consists of 14 residues. Trimming removed 8 bases from V and 7 bases from J; junction bases left unmatched: 10. Germline CDR1 MDHEN, CDR2 SYDVKM. CDR3 sequence reads: CASRSGQALNEQFF. In nucleotides, the CDR3 is TGTGCCAGCCGTTCGGGACAGGCCTTAAATGAGCAGTTCTTC. Full variable domain (remainder filled in from reference TRBV28 and TRBJ2-1): DVKVTQSSRYLVKRTGEKVFLECVQDMDHENMFWYRQDPGLGLRLIYFSYDVKMKEKGDIPEGYSVSREKKERFSLILESASTNQTSMYLCASRSGQALNEQFFGPGTRLTVL.

The chain couples TRBV15 to TRBJ2-1, with 10 bases that match TRBD2. The V gene's germline CDR1 is LNHNV and CDR2 YYDKDF (reference sequence). There are 18 residues in the CDR3. Trimming took 1 base from V and 4 from J; bases not matched to a gene: 10. CDR3 in amino acids: CATSRVNVASGSYNEQFF. DNA for the CDR3: TGTGCCACCAGCAGAGTTAACGTCGCTAGCGGGAGTTACAATGAGCAGTTCTTC.

The J gene is TRBJ2-1, the V gene TRBV9; 8 bases agree with TRBD2. V shed 3 bases and J 4 bases; nucleotides not matched to a gene: 9. The germline gives CDR1 SGDLS, CDR2 YYNGEE. This CDR3 is built from 16 residues. The CDR3 is CASSARLAGHYNEQFF. In nucleotides, the CDR3 is TGTGCCAGCAGCGCGCGCCTAGCGGGCCATTACAATGAGCAGTTCTTC.

The gene calls are TRBV9 and TRBJ1-4, with D perhaps matching TRBD1 (5 bases). The length of the CDR3 is 12 residues. The germline V gene has CDR1 SGDLS and CDR2 YYNGEE. Trimming took 4 bases from V and 10 from J, leaving 11 bases between them. The CDR3 nucleotides read TGTGCCAGCAGCCCCCCGGGGGGAAAACTGTTTTTT. Translated, it gives CASSPPGGKLFF. Using reference TRBV9 and TRBJ1-4 for the parts outside the CDR3, the full variable domain is DSGVTQTPKHLITATGQRVTLRCSPRSGDLSVYWYQQSLDQGLQFLIQYYNGEERAKGNILERFSAQQFPDLHSELNLSSLELGDSALYFCASSPPGGKLFFGSGTQLSVL.